The clone carrying this T cell receptor (beta chain) was picked up a small number of times. Antigen specificity is unknown. These data originate in a study of early T cells in non-severe SARS-CoV-2 infection. In the study overall: Unsorted whole blood bulk RNA was sequenced, with unpaired chains. Findings and limits, study-wide: Comparison of clonotypes with VDJdb favored anti-spike CD8 responses while missing private and CD4 specificities.

Tagging with unique molecular identifiers was applied to individual cDNA molecules. TCRdb reanalysed the 5' RACE reads using MiXCR and keeps one entry per CDR3 protein. The table records 98,000 or so distinct CDR3 sequences, about an eighth of them present only once. The CDR3 loop spans 14 amino acids. Trimming stripped 2 bases from V and 8 bases from J, with 13 bases between. Looked up from germline, CDR1 is MNHEY and CDR2 is SMNVEV (reference sequence). The chain carries TRBV27 and TRBJ2-1, with D possibly being TRBD1 or TRBD2 (6 bases each). The source material was whole blood. The TCR was taken from an adult who was a healthcare worker with PCR-confirmed SARS-CoV-2 infection or an uninfected control (not recorded which). The CDR3 spells CASSLGGRRDEQFF. CDR3 in DNA: TGTGCCAGCAGTTTAGGGGGGCGTAGAGATGAGCAGTTCTTC.